One T cell receptor (beta chain) is described in this entry. Source study methods: Estimation of nucleated cell counts relied on the amplification of reference gene primers. The repertoire was sequenced with immunoSEQ multiplex PCR; TCRdb's copy has only in-frame clones and lacks some. For V, J and clone size, that table is used; D and trimming come from the DNA. The sample includes fewer than 350,000 clones, 65% to 90% of them seen just once. This entry is derived from a study of blood T cell repertoires in COVID-19. Study at large: Both acute and convalescent COVID-19 samples were obtained from the United States, Italy and Spain. Sample material is recorded as cDNA or gDNA derived from T cells, B-cell-depleted T cells, or PBMCs.

This CDR3 spans 16 amino acids. The V end lost 1 base, the J end lost 4 bases, and 14 bases lay between the germline ends. Germline loops: CDR1 SGDLS, CDR2 YYNGEE. V and J are TRBV9 and TRBJ2-2, with D possibly matching TRBD2 (5 bases). The origin of this receptor is an older woman with active or convalescent COVID-19. The material sequenced was peripheral blood. The CDR3 bases are TGTGCCAGCAGCGTAAAAGCTAGCATGAGCACCGGGGAGCTGTTTTTT. Amino acids: CASSVKASMSTGELFF. The entire variable domain, with the rest obtained from reference TRBV9 and TRBJ2-2, is as follows: DSGVTQTPKHLITATGQRVTLRCSPRSGDLSVYWYQQSLDQGLQFLIQYYNGEERAKGNILERFSAQQFPDLHSELNLSSLELGDSALYFCASSVKASMSTGELFFGEGSRLTVL.